These 3 T cell receptor beta chains originate from one sample sequenced in a study of T cell responses to AZD1222 COVID-19 vaccine. Sequenced by immunoSEQ multiplex PCR; TCRdb stores in-frame clones only, minus some. The table records over 45,000 clones, 89% of them present only once. Material: peripheral blood, obtained on day 0 of AZD1222 vaccination. Source of these receptors: an adult in good health.

There are a few counts of this clone. This chain's CDR3 is CASSQETGIDIQYF. CDR3 bases: TGTGCCAGCAGCCAAGAAACGGGAATAGACATTCAGTACTTC. The chain recombines TRBV3-1 (or the pseudogene TRBV3-2) with TRBJ2-4, with a weak D call TRBD2 (5 bases). The V and J ends lost 0 bases and 8 bases respectively, with 11 bases between them. The CDR3 length is 14 residues. Germline V lookup: CDR1 LGHDT, CDR2 YNNKEL (reference sequence).

The chain combines TRBV18 with TRBJ1-3; perhaps TRBD1 as D (6 bases). The CDR3 totals 16 residues. Germline lookup yields CDR1 KGHSH and CDR2 LQKENI. V was trimmed by 2 bases and J by 0 bases, leaving 11 bases between them. CDR3 bases: TGTGCCAGCTCACCAATTGGGGGCAACTCTGGAAACACCATATATTTT. Encoded protein: CASSPIGGNSGNTIYF.

The V and J genes are TRBV11-2 and TRBJ2-2; TRBD2 agrees at 7 bases. Germline CDR1 reads SGHAT; CDR2 reads FQNNGV. This CDR3 is 17 amino acids long. The V gene end was trimmed by 0 bases and the J gene end by 3 bases; junction bases not matched to a gene: 7. CDR3 residues: CASSLDRATSYTGELFF. CDR3 DNA: TGTGCCAGCAGCTTAGATAGAGCGACTAGCTACACCGGGGAGCTGTTTTTT. The full variable domain, in which reference TRBV11-2 and TRBJ2-2 provide the parts outside the CDR3, is EAGVAQSPRYKIIEKRQSVAFWCNPISGHATLYWYQQILGQGPKLLIQFQNNGVVDDSQLPKDRFSAERLKGVDSTLKIQPAKLEDSAVYLCASSLDRATSYTGELFFGEGSRLTVL.